The T cell receptor beta chain described here comes from a study of cytomegalovirus exposure and HLA in healthy donors (dated by TCRdb to 2016 to 2017). About the study as a whole: In an earlier analysis of roughly 500 of the donors, 250 to 350 Gb of sequence data and 90 million to 120 million unique TCR beta sequences from about 180 million T cells were reported. On average, over 200,000 unique TCR beta nucleotide sequences were sequenced per donor among 398 genotyped donors of the cohort, with around 19% of those sequences being non-productive. Typing coverage varied by locus: roughly 629-640 donors for A, B, C, DRB1 and DQB1; around 560 for DQA1; around 570 for DPA1; approximately 470 for DPB1. Roughly 320 gigabases of sequencing data and around 85 million unique TCR sequences made up an early release that covered around 640 HLA-typed donors. Every repertoire in the discovery cohort had been generated on one and the same sequencing platform. A later analysis re-analyzed previously published TCR beta repertoires from 500 to 700 donors and added high-resolution HLA genotyping to study TCR occurrence patterns. A separate validation cohort of approximately 130 different subjects was used in addition to the approximately 640-subject first cohort. The study used immunosequencing to profile the T cell repertoires of several hundred subjects and linked those repertoires to cytomegalovirus serostatus. HLA typing covered class I and class II loci at four-digit resolution. The aim of the study was to test whether cataloging public T cell receptors could identify signatures of past pathogen exposure. Roughly 5 DR-DQ haplotypes were handled as single units for association and clustering, since linkage in the cohort was strong. In an earlier analysis of roughly 580 of the donors, high-throughput TCR beta sequencing was used to judge whether each TCR beta V gene segment behaved as functional or pseudogenic. Rather than using new phenotypic data, the later analysis identified candidate immune exposures from TCR beta sequences and from how often those sequences occurred across donors. To predict cytomegalovirus infection status, the study brought together high-throughput TCR immunosequencing, statistical association of individual TCRs with disease status, and machine learning. Donor age, sex, ethnicity and CMV serostatus were collected together with the repertoire data. Genome-wide SNP genotypes for about 65% of the roughly 700 donors were used in a later genetic analysis, which treated that subset as a discovery cohort. Of the roughly 400 genotyped donors, 65% to 90% fell in the genetic ancestry cluster associated with self-reported Caucasian donors.

The research as a whole found: A few of the identified cytomegalovirus-associated TCR beta chains were confirmed in vitro to be specific for cytomegalovirus antigens. In a later analysis, the rate of TCR association differed among HLA loci, with DRB1 alleles having the most associated TCRs and HLA-C alleles having the fewest. The cohort was sequenced for TCR beta chains only, and without alpha or paired-chain data the features that could be detected were limited. A later analysis associated around 16,000 TCR beta sequences with specific HLA alleles at a false discovery rate of 0.05. A later genetic analysis associated a missense DCLRE1C variant with V-gene and J-gene trimming of TCR beta chains, and an independent cohort replicated the association. In a later genetic analysis, fewer N-insertions in productive TCRs were reported among donors in an Asian-associated ancestry cluster than the roughly 700-donor mean. In a later analysis, most CMV-associated TCR beta chains were found to appear HLA-restricted, with HLA associations seemingly driven largely by CMV exposure. The authors suggested that the approach could potentially be generalized to other disease states and immunological phenotypes. The presence/absence analyses assumed that sequencing depth was roughly uniform across donors, and that assumption may not be true. Because counts were too low, about 18 rarely observed V segments, including chromosome 9 orphons, were excluded from the earlier analysis of roughly 580 of the donors. A further reported finding was that TCR beta sequences accurately predicted the HLA-A and HLA-B alleles for most subjects in the first cohort. When HLA alleles, especially DR and DQ, strongly co-occurred, attributing TCR associations to individual alleles was difficult. In an earlier analysis of about 540 of the donors, most TCR beta V segments were observed in productive rearrangements about 90% or about 30% of the time, broadly matching IMGT annotations. According to a later analysis, parvovirus B19, influenza, CMV and Epstein-Barr virus appeared linked to several top co-occurrence clusters. In a later analysis, HLA-associated TCR beta chains were found to be more clonally expanded and to have lower generation probabilities than equally common non-associated chains. Some IMGT-functional V segments, including TRBV6-2 and TRBV6-3, could not be distinguished by the 87-base-pair reads and were therefore excluded. While some public TCRs were present in many individuals, most TCR sequences turned up only very rarely across donors. Immune exposure information for the cohort was limited to CMV serostatus. The sequencing pipeline was judged likely to have produced a cluster of highly shared sequence variants as a technical artifact. In both the original and validation cohorts, the classifier was reported to diagnose cytomegalovirus status with high specificity and sensitivity. Correlated functional status among segregating V segments might reflect linkage disequilibrium, but an unknown experimental factor could not be ruled out. Because HLA typing was unavailable for some donors at each locus, only the typed subset was used in association tests. In the study, around 150 TCR beta chains were listed as associated with cytomegalovirus.

The method behind the library was the immunoSEQ multiplex PCR assay. The multiplex PCR relied on a mix of 60 forward primers for TCR Vbeta segments and 13 reverse primers for TCR Jbeta segments. The CDR3 region of rearranged TCR beta genes was amplified from genomic DNA with a multiplex PCR assay. On the Illumina HiSeq System, the amplified TCR beta libraries were sequenced as 87-base-pair reads. Per the source publication's procedure: In a later analysis, tens of millions of unique TCR beta chains were counted across the roughly 670 repertoires, and approximately 11 million of these chains were shared by at least two donors. Raw reads were error-corrected and collapsed into unique sequences with a nearest-neighbor algorithm that merged closely related sequences to remove PCR and sequencing errors. CDR3 sequences were aligned to IMGT reference sequences to assign V, D and J gene segments. For a sequence to be retained, a match of at least six nucleotides to both a V gene segment and a J gene segment was required. Rearrangements were classified as productive when the CDR3 lacked stop codons and remained in frame with V and J, and all other rearrangements were classified as non-productive. CDR3 was defined by IMGT convention, running from the second conserved V-encoded cysteine to the conserved J-encoded phenylalanine. The earlier analysis of about 610 of the donors excluded sequences that lacked an unambiguous match to a single V gene segment. An earlier analysis of about 590 of the donors classified V segments as functional when productive rearrangements were above 56.7% and as segregating when the standard deviation between donors was above 5%. To diagnose cytomegalovirus status from the catalog of TCR beta chain sequences, a statistical classification framework was built. V and J gene assignment, in a later analysis, came from comparing TCR nucleotide sequences with IMGT/GENE-DB human TR gene sequences. A later analysis assigned CDR3 sequences and most-parsimonious VDJ recombination scenarios with the TCRdist pipeline. In a later analysis, each TCR beta chain was defined by its CDR3 amino acid sequence together with its V-gene family, and reads without a unique V-gene family were excluded. A later analysis removed 550 to 650 highly shared, low-generation-probability nucleotide sequences to deal with suspected cross-contamination and a sequencing artifact. A later analysis calculated a clonal expansion index for each public chain from normalized within-repertoire ranks of inferred template counts. Generation probabilities in a later analysis came from a VDJ recombination model fitted to out-of-frame rearrangements, and those results were checked against IGoR. In a later analysis, hypergeometric tests were used to score TCR-TCR, TCR-HLA and TCR-CMV co-occurrence, with a repertoire-size bias correction applied to TCR pairs. In a later analysis, false discovery rates were estimated by permuting HLA or CMV assignments 20 times. In a later analysis, co-occurring TCRs were grouped with DBSCAN, and TCRdist sequence similarity was added when clustering was performed within HLA-allele-positive subsets. Repertoires with fewer than 30,000 or more than 120,000 public chains were left out of co-occurrence clustering, as were a few repertoires with anomalous nucleotide sharing. TCRdb holds this immuneACCESS table with in-frame rearrangements only. Some clones are missing; in checked studies, unresolved V genes explain under half, and the rest has no known cause. The DNA gave D and trimming, while V, J and clone size come from that table. The sample records 110,000 to 150,000 clones, around a tenth of which are singletons. The top ten hold over 1.5% of the sample.

This clone was seen only a few times. There is no known antigen for this receptor. No quality values exist for individual bases; no much larger clone is one base distant. The cohort comprised some 730 healthy bone marrow donors. At the time of sampling, every cohort member was nominally healthy, though immune exposures that went unrecorded were likely present. The donor was CMV seronegative and was included in the group of several hundred seronegative cohort members. A peripheral blood sample was collected from each donor, and TCR beta sequencing was performed on peripheral blood mononuclear cells. Genomic DNA extraction from the blood cell samples was performed with the Qiagen DNeasy Blood Extraction Kit. V is shortened by 4 bases, J by 3 bases, and the region joining them spans 11 bases. Per the germline V gene, SGHRS is the CDR1 and YFSETQ is the CDR2. The CDR3 holds 13 amino acids from the cysteine to the phenylalanine. The sequence is cut down to CDR3 DNA, 39 bases in frame from base 1.

Recombination linked TRBV5-1 to TRBJ2-7, and possibly TRBD1, on 5 matching bases. The receptor was isolated from a male donor in good health and CMV-seronegative. Sequenced material: PBMCs. The CDR3 here reads CASSPWQGYEQYF. At the DNA level, the sequence is TGCGCCAGCAGCCCCTGGCAGGGCTACGAGCAGTACTTC.